This TCR beta chain was identified in a study of beta chain features in type 1 diabetes. A CD45RO/CCR7/CD25/CD127/CD95/CD27 panel sorted naive, central memory, regulatory and stem cell-like memory CD4+ cells. A remark on this clone: The antigen remains undetermined.

TCRB transcripts that were expressed got sequenced, as all of the isolated RNA had been reverse transcribed. The protocol was immunoSEQ multiplex PCR, while the TCRdb copy is restricted to in-frame clones and leaves out a portion. The top ten clones hold roughly 0.015% of a sample with around 280,000 clones, 15% of them seen once. Germline loops: CDR1 MDHEN, CDR2 SYDVKM. The CDR3 contains 16 residues. Unmatched junction bases numbered 3, after V lost 6 bases and J lost 0 bases. Whole-study results and caveats: Shortening that was moderate but significant affected the TCRB CDR3s of Type 1 diabetes patients in all four CD4+ subsets.

The TCR sequence derives from a man between 18 and 29 years old with type 1 diabetes. Sequencing was carried out using naive CD4+ T cells from blood. The rearrangement links TRBV28 to TRBJ2-1; the match to TRBD2 covers 12 bases. CDR3 sequence reads: CASRSLAGGSYNEQFF. The CDR3 nucleotides read TGTGCCAGCAGGTCACTAGCGGGAGGCTCCTACAATGAGCAGTTCTTC.